Following are 11 T cell receptor beta chains from one sample sequenced in a study of T cells in localized non-small cell lung cancer. TCRdb's copy holds only in-frame clones and misses some; the assay was immunoSEQ multiplex PCR. The sample carries 45,000 or so clones, about 76% recorded once. The source material was peripheral blood mononuclear cells, sampled before any cancer treatment. The receptors here all came from a man aged 35 to 69 with stage III lung adenocarcinoma.

CDR3 nucleotide sequence: TGTGCCAGCAGCTGGACAGGGGGAAATAGACTCAATCAGCCCCAGCATTTT. This codes for CASSWTGGNRLNQPQHF. The chain has TRBV4-2 and TRBJ1-5; 10 nucleotides match TRBD1. Germline CDR1 reads LGHNA; CDR2 reads YNFKEQ. V lost 5 bases and J lost 3; bases outside the gene matches: 10. The CDR3 sequence is 17 residues long.

The rearrangement joins TRBV29-1 to TRBJ2-3, with a weak D call TRBD1 (5 bases). The V and J ends lost 0 bases and 5 bases respectively, with 15 bases between them. CDR3 size: 15 residues. Per germline, CDR1 SQVTM and CDR2 ANQGSEA. The CDR3 protein is CSVEEKSQRGDTQYF. CDR3 sequence (DNA): TGCAGCGTTGAAGAAAAAAGCCAAAGGGGAGATACGCAGTATTTT.

The chain couples TRBV5-1 to TRBJ2-3, with D possibly being TRBD1 (6 bases). V was pared by 0 bases and J by 0 bases, with 20 bases between. CDR3 length: 19 amino acids. CDR1 and CDR2 from the germline V gene are SGHRS and YFSETQ. The CDR3 nucleotides read TGCGCCAGCAGCTTGGTGGGGGCCCTGTCAGGGGATAGCACAGATACGCAGTATTTT. It yields the protein CASSLVGALSGDSTDTQYF.

The gene calls are TRBV7-6 and TRBJ2-7; D gene ambiguous. CDR1 and CDR2 (germline): SGHVS, FNYEAQ. V lost 5 bases and J 0 bases, leaving 11 bases between the germline ends. This CDR3 contains 14 residues. As DNA, the CDR3 is TGTGCCAGCAGCCCATCCACCGGCTCCTACGAGCAGTACTTC. It encodes CASSPSTGSYEQYF.

V and J are TRBV19 and TRBJ2-2; the match to TRBD1 covers 11 bases. The CDR3 is 21 residues long. With V trimmed by 3 bases and J by 0 bases, 15 bases remained unmatched. Per germline, CDR1 LNHDA and CDR2 SQIVND (reference sequence). The CDR3 nucleotides are TGTGCCAGTAGTATGAGTAATTACGGGACAGGGGGGTTCGCGAACACCGGGGAGCTGTTTTTT. It yields the protein CASSMSNYGTGGFANTGELFF.

The CDR3 region is CASSWGTGTNEQYF. CDR3 nucleotide sequence: TGTGCCAGCAGCTGGGGGACAGGGACCAACGAGCAGTACTTC. The V call is TRBV5-6, the J call TRBJ2-7, with 9 positions matching TRBD1. The V gene's germline CDR1 is SGHDT and CDR2 YYEEEE. This CDR3 region has 14 residues. The V gene end was trimmed by 3 bases and the J gene end by 5 bases; junction bases not matched to a gene: 6.

V usage is TRBV21-1 and J usage is TRBJ2-2; the DNA was not compared with TRBD1, the D call given in the table. TRBV21-1 is recorded as a pseudogene. This CDR3 region has 17 residues. The CDR3: CASSKMIRQGNTGELFF. CDR3 nucleotide sequence: TGTGCCAGCAGCAAAATGATAAGACAGGGAAACACCGGGGAGCTGTTTTTT.

The J gene is TRBJ2-7, the V gene TRBV30; D unclear. CDR1 is GTSNPN and CDR2 is SVGIG in the germline V gene (reference sequence). The CDR3 has 11 residues. The V end lost 0 bases, the J end lost 3 bases, and 3 bases lay between the germline ends. DNA for the CDR3: TGTGCCTGGAGTGTAAACTACGAGCAGTACTTC. This gives the protein CAWSVNYEQYF.

The chain employs TRBV5-6 and TRBJ1-6, with D tentatively TRBD1 (5 bases). There are 15 residues in the CDR3. Germline V gene lookup returns CDR1 SGHDT and CDR2 YYEEEE. The germline V and J ends were trimmed by 1 base and 7 bases, with 12 bases remaining between them. DNA for the CDR3: TGTGCCAGCAGCTTGTGGCGCAGGGTCAATTCACCCCTCCACTTT. Translating it yields CASSLWRRVNSPLHF.

The chain links TRBV7-8 to TRBJ1-2, with D unresolved. This CDR3 contains 14 residues. Germline-derived CDR1 and CDR2 are SGHVS and FQNEAQ. The V and J ends lost 1 base and 0 bases respectively, with 6 bases between them. This CDR3 is CASSLDRTNYGYTF. DNA for the CDR3: TGTGCCAGCAGCTTAGACAGAACTAACTATGGCTACACCTTC.

V usage is TRBV5-4 and J usage is TRBJ1-2; D gene uncertain. V was trimmed by 3 bases and J by 3 bases, leaving 9 bases between them. The CDR3 totals 13 residues. The germline CDR1 and CDR2 sequences are SGHNT and YYREEE (reference sequence). CDR3 nucleotide sequence: TGTGCCAGCAGCTCTGACCCGGACTATGGCTACACCTTC. Protein: CASSSDPDYGYTF.